This paragraph reports one T cell receptor (beta chain). The antigen is undetermined. For pre-culture CD4+ samples, the target was 200,000 or so T cell genomes. Assay: immunoSEQ multiplex PCR; the TCRdb copy retains only in-frame clones and omits some. The profile shows about 89,000 clones, roughly 86% of them singletons. The data are from a study of T cell repertoires and HLA-DP antigens. The V gene's germline CDR1 is LNHNV and CDR2 YYDKDF (reference sequence). The V end was cut by 0 bases, the J end by 3 bases, with 12 bases between. The length of the CDR3 is 16 residues. Sequenced material: CD4+ T cells from PBMCs. The sequence was collected from a man aged 50 to 59 in good health and CMV-seronegative. The V call is TRBV15, the J call TRBJ1-5; D perhaps matches TRBD1 (5 bases). Here the CDR3 reads CATSRDRQGSNQPQHF. The CDR3 nucleotides are TGTGCCACCAGCAGAGATCGTCAGGGCTCCAATCAGCCCCAGCATTTT.